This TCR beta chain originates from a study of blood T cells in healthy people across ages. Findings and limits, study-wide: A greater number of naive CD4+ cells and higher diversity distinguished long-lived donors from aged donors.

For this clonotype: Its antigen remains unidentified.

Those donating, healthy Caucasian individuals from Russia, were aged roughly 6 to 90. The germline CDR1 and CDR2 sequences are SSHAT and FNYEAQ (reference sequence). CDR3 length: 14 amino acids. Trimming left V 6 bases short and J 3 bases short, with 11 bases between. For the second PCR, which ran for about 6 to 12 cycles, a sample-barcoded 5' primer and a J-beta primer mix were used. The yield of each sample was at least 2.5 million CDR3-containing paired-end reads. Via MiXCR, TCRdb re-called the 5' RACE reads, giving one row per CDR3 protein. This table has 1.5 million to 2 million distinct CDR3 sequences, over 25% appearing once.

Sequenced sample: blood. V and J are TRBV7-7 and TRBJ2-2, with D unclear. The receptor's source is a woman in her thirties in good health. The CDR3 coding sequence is TGTGCCAGCAGGGTTCACATCTACACCGGGGAGCTGTTTTTT. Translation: CASRVHIYTGELFF.